Many counts were recorded for the clone carrying this T cell receptor beta chain. Ophthalmopathy cases scored 3 or more on the Clinical Activity Score and 4 or more on NOSPECS grade, with duration below 3 months. Patients having uncontrolled infection, another autoimmune disease, pregnancy or lactation were not included. Trimming removed 0 bases at V and 0 bases at J, with 3 bases between. This CDR3 is 15 amino acids long. Germline CDR1 SNHLY, CDR2 FYNNEI. This entry belongs to a study of T cells in Graves' hyperthyroidism and ophthalmopathy. Study context: Peripheral blood was drawn at first diagnosis, prior to all treatment.

The investigators amplified TCR beta CDR3 regions from RNA transcripts. The TCR CDR3 was amplified in a first-round RT-PCR using the HTBI primer set. Using its own MiXCR run on the multiplex PCR reads, TCRdb lists one record per CDR3 protein. In the table there are around 250,000 distinct CDR3 sequences, around 17% of which are singletons. J is TRBJ2-6 and V is TRBV2; D call uncertain. The sample taken for sequencing was blood. The receptor's source is a woman between 18 and 29 years old with Graves' ophthalmopathy. For the CDR3, the DNA is TGTGCCAGCAGTGAAGCCAGCTCTGGGGCCAACGTCCTGACTTTC. It yields the protein CASSEASSGANVLTF. Looking up the rest from reference TRBV2 and TRBJ2-6 gives the full variable domain: EPEVTQTPSHQVTQMGQEVILRCVPISNHLYFYWYRQILGQKVEFLVSFYNNEISEKSEIFDDQFSVERPDGSNFTLKIRSTKLEDSAMYFCASSEASSGANVLTFGAGSRLTVL.